The rows below give T cell receptor beta chains drawn from one sample of a study of control samples from healthy donors and cancer patients. Repertoires were generated with immunoSEQ multiplex PCR, while TCRdb's copy carries only in-frame clones and drops some. The sample has some 130,000 clones; around 90% are singletons. The sample consisted of blood. Receptors were obtained from a man aged 35 to 55 in good health. The CDR3 runs from the conserved cysteine through the conserved F or W. A D gene is named only where the DNA matches it firmly. Where a row states a size, it is once, few, many or the class of an expanded clone; other rows omit it.

-	TRBV27	-	TRBJ1-4	CASSPQRGGGGGKLFF	TGTGCCAGCAGTCCCCAGCGGGGAGGAGGAGGGGGAAAACTGTTTTTT
-	TRBV28	-	TRBJ2-1	CASTLGQFDAYNEQFF	TGTGCCAGCACCCTAGGCCAGTTTGACGCCTACAATGAGCAGTTCTTC
-	TRBV19	once	TRBJ2-3	CASSITLVNTDTQYF	TGTGCCAGTAGTATAACTTTGGTAAACACAGATACGCAGTATTTT
-	TRBV18	-	TRBJ1-1	CASSPAGTLNTEAFF	TGTGCCAGCTCACCCGCCGGGACCTTGAACACTGAAGCTTTCTTT
-	TRBV5-1	-	TRBJ2-7	CASSGGAGENEQYF	TGCGCCAGCAGCGGTGGGGCCGGGGAAAACGAGCAGTACTTC
-	TRBV2	-	TRBJ1-4	CASSPQRGSFEKLFF	TGTGCCAGCAGTCCTCAAAGAGGGTCCTTTGAAAAACTGTTTTTT
-	TRBV6-5	-	TRBJ2-1	CASSRDLTYNEQFF	TGTGCCAGCAGTCGGGACCTAACCTACAATGAGCAGTTCTTC
-	TRBV19	-	TRBJ2-1	CASSKARTYNEQFF	TGTGCCAGTAGTAAAGCTAGAACATACAATGAGCAGTTCTTC
-	TRBV6-6	-	TRBJ2-1	CASSGTAGLKNEQFF	TGTGCCAGCAGCGGGACGGCGGGACTTAAAAATGAGCAGTTCTTC
TRBD2	TRBV24-1	-	TRBJ2-1	CATSDLWASGAGEQFF	TGTGCCACCAGTGATTTGTGGGCTAGCGGGGCTGGTGAGCAGTTCTTC
TRBD2	TRBV30	-	TRBJ2-3	CAWKFAGGRDTQYF	TGTGCCTGGAAGTTCGCGGGGGGTAGAGATACGCAGTATTTT
-	TRBV27	-	TRBJ2-2	CASYGGGGNVMAGELFF	TGTGCCAGCTACGGAGGCGGGGGCAATGTTATGGCCGGGGAGCTGTTTTTT
-	TRBV7-2	-	TRBJ1-5	CASSFGTTGNQPQHF	TGTGCCAGCAGCTTTGGCACGACAGGCAATCAGCCCCAGCATTTT
-	TRBV19	-	TRBJ1-1	CASQTSAGSAGKLEAFF	TGTGCCAGCCAAACTTCTGCGGGGTCAGCAGGGAAGCTTGAAGCTTTCTTT
-	TRBV11-2	-	TRBJ2-2	CASSLLGGGTGELFF	TGTGCCAGCAGCTTACTAGGTGGAGGGACCGGGGAGCTGTTTTTT
-	TRBV19	few	TRBJ2-2	CASSMPGGAITGELFF	TGTGCCAGTAGTATGCCAGGGGGGGCTATCACCGGGGAGCTGTTTTTT
-	TRBV7-9	-	TRBJ2-7	CASSHPQSSYEQYF	TGTGCCAGCAGTCACCCACAGAGCTCCTACGAGCAGTACTTC
TRBD1	TRBV5-1	-	TRBJ1-1	CASSLQGEAFF	TGCGCCAGCAGCTTACAGGGGGAAGCTTTCTTT
-	TRBV29-1	-	TRBJ2-7	CSVTTGFTYEQYF	TGCAGCGTTACAACAGGTTTCACCTACGAGCAGTACTTC
TRBD2	TRBV6-1	once	TRBJ2-5	CASSEAGGGTQYF	TGTGCCAGCAGTGAAGCTGGGGGGGGGACCCAGTACTTC
TRBD1	TRBV27	-	TRBJ1-3	CASSPGQGLGNTIYF	TGTGCCAGCAGTCCTGGACAGGGTTTAGGAAACACCATATATTTT
-	TRBV6-5	-	TRBJ2-7	CASRKGTYSYEQYF	TGTGCCAGTCGAAAGGGGACCTACTCCTACGAGCAGTACTTC
TRBD2	TRBV5-4	few	TRBJ2-2	CASSLGLAGANTGELFF	TGTGCCAGCAGCTTGGGGCTAGCGGGGGCGAACACCGGGGAGCTGTTTTTT
-	TRBV19	once	TRBJ2-3	CASSQPAASTDTQYF	TGTGCCAGTAGCCAGCCAGCGGCGAGCACAGATACGCAGTATTTT
TRBD2	TRBV19	-	TRBJ2-3	CATRLAGAPDTQYF	TGTGCCACTAGACTAGCGGGGGCCCCAGATACGCAGTATTTT
-	TRBV7-2	-	TRBJ2-3	CASGLTARDTQYF	TGTGCCAGCGGGTTAACTGCCCGCGATACGCAGTATTTT
-	TRBV7-9	-	TRBJ1-3	CASSLGSMRDTGNTIYF	TGTGCCAGCAGCCTAGGTTCAATGAGGGACACTGGAAACACCATATATTTT
-	TRBV10-3	-	TRBJ2-2	CAISVGGTNTGELFF	TGTGCCATCAGTGTCGGGGGGACAAACACCGGGGAGCTGTTTTTT
TRBD2	TRBV10-3	-	TRBJ2-7	CAIEGTSGGGEQYF	TGTGCCATCGAAGGGACTAGCGGGGGGGGCGAGCAGTACTTC
-	TRBV5-1	-	TRBJ1-2	CASSLADGRGYTF	TGCGCCAGCAGCTTGGCCGACGGTCGGGGCTACACCTTC
TRBD1	TRBV7-9	-	TRBJ1-4	CASSPSRGGGYEKLFF	TGTGCCAGCAGCCCCTCCAGGGGAGGGGGCTATGAAAAACTGTTTTTT
-	TRBV15	-	TRBJ1-6	CATSRDQASYNSPLHF	TGTGCCACCAGCAGAGATCAAGCCTCCTATAATTCACCCCTCCACTTT
TRBD1	TRBV6-1	-	TRBJ2-6	CASSDRVLGQGSSGANVLTF	TGTGCCAGCAGTGATAGGGTTTTAGGACAGGGCTCCTCTGGGGCCAACGTCCTGACTTTC
TRBD2	TRBV15	-	TRBJ2-5	CATQRGGQETQYF	TGTGCCACCCAGCGGGGGGGCCAAGAGACCCAGTACTTC
TRBD1	TRBV12-5	-	TRBJ1-5	CASGSRAGGDQPQHF	TGTGCTAGTGGTTCGCGGGCAGGGGGCGATCAGCCCCAGCATTTT
TRBD1	TRBV6-5	few	TRBJ1-3	CASRMDRGSGNTIYF	TGTGCCAGCAGGATGGACAGGGGATCTGGAAACACCATATATTTT
-	TRBV7-9	-	TRBJ1-1	CASSPGLRNRGAEAFF	TGTGCCAGCAGCCCAGGATTGAGGAATAGGGGAGCTGAAGCTTTCTTT
TRBD1	TRBV6-4	-	TRBJ2-2	CASSDTDRAGELFF	TGTGCCAGCAGTGACACAGACAGGGCCGGGGAGCTGTTTTTT
TRBD2	TRBV27	-	TRBJ2-5	CASSFSSGGETQYF	TGTGCCAGCAGTTTTTCCTCGGGGGGAGAGACCCAGTACTTC
-	TRBV6-1	-	TRBJ2-2	CASSGQPGERGGQLFF	TGTGCCAGCAGTGGGCAGCCGGGAGAGAGGGGCGGGCAGCTGTTTTTT
TRBD1	TRBV5-6	-	TRBJ1-3	CASSPAAGGLNTIYF	TGTGCCAGCAGCCCAGCCGCAGGGGGCTTGAACACCATATATTTT
TRBD1	TRBV5-1	-	TRBJ2-7	CASSLAGTGGNEQYF	TGCGCCAGCAGCTTGGCCGGGACAGGGGGCAACGAGCAGTACTTC
-	TRBV10-1	once	TRBJ2-5	CATSYTIQETQYF	TGCGCCACGAGCTACACGATCCAAGAGACCCAGTACTTC
-	TRBV6-5	-	TRBJ1-5	CASRLTGTDDQPQHF	TGTGCCAGCAGACTAACTGGCACAGACGACCAGCCCCAGCATTTT
TRBD1	TRBV6-5	once	TRBJ1-1	CASSLARTGVAFF	TGTGCCAGCAGCCTGGCGCGCACAGGGGTAGCTTTCTTT
-	TRBV11-2	once	TRBJ1-6	CASSLVGNSPLHF	TGTGCCAGCAGCTTAGTTGGAAATTCACCCCTCCACTTT
-	TRBV5-1	-	TRBJ1-2	CASSLDPGDYGYTF	TGCGCCAGCAGCTTGGATCCAGGGGACTATGGCTACACCTTC
-	TRBV9	-	TRBJ1-3	CASSVVGGGYSGNTIYF	TGTGCCAGCAGCGTAGTGGGCGGAGGCTACTCTGGAAACACCATATATTTT
-	TRBV7-9	-	TRBJ1-6	CASSSRGTAYNSPLHF	TGTGCCAGCAGCTCAAGGGGCACAGCCTATAATTCACCCCTCCACTTT
-	TRBV7-9	once	TRBJ2-5	CASSEKYQETQYF	TGTGCCAGCAGCGAGAAATATCAGGAGACCCAGTACTTC